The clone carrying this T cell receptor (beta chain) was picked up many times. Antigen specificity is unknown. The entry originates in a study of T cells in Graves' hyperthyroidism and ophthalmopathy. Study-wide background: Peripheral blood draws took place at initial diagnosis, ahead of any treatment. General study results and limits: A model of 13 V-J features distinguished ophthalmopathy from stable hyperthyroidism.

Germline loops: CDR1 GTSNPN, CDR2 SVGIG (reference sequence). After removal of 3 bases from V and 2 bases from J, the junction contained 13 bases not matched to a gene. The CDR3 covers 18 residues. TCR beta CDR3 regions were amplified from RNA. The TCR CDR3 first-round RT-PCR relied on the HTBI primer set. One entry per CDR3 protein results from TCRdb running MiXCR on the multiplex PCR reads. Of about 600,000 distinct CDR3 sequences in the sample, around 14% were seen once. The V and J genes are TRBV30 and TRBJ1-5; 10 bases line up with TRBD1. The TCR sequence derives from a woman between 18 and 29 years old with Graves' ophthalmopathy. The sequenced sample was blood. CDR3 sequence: CAWSDSRTGGYGNQPQHF. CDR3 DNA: TGTGCCTGGAGCGACTCTCGGACAGGGGGTTATGGCAATCAGCCCCAGCATTTT.